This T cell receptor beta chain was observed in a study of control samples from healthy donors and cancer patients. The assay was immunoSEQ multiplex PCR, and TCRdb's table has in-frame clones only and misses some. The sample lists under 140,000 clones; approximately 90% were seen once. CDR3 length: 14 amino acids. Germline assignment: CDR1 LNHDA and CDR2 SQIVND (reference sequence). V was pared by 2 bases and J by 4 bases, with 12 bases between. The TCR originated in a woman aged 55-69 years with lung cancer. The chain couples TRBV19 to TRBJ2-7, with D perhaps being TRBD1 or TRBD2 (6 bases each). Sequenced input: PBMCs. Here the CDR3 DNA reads TGTGCCAGTAGTATATCCGGGGGCGCTTACGAGCAGTACTTC. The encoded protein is CASSISGGAYEQYF.